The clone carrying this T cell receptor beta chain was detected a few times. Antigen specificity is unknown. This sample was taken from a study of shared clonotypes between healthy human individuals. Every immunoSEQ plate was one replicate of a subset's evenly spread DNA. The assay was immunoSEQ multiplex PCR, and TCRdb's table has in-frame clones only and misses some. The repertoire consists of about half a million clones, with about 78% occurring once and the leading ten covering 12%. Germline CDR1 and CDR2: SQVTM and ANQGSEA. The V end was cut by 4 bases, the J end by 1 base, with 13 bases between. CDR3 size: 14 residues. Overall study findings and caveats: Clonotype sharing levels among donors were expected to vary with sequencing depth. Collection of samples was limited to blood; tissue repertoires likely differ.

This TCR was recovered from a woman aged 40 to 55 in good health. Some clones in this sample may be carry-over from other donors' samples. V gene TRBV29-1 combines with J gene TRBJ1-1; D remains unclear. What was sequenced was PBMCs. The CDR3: CSVAIGGTNTEAFF. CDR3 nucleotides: TGCAGCGTTGCAATCGGAGGCACGAACACTGAAGCTTTCTTT.